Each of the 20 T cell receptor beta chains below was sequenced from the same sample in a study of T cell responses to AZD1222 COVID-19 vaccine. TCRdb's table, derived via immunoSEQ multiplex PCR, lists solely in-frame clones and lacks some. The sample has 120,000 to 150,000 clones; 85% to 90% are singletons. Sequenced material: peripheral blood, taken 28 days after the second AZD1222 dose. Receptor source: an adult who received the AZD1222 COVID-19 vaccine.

The CDR3 sequence is CASSLDDSHRPLHF. The CDR3 nucleotides read TGTGCCAGCAGCTTAGACGACAGCCACCGACCCCTCCACTTT. The chain joins TRBV7-2 to TRBJ1-6, with D maybe TRBD1 (5 bases). CDR1 and CDR2 from the germline V gene are SGHTA and FQGNSA. V was trimmed by 1 base and J by 12 bases, leaving 13 bases between them. This CDR3 region has 14 residues.

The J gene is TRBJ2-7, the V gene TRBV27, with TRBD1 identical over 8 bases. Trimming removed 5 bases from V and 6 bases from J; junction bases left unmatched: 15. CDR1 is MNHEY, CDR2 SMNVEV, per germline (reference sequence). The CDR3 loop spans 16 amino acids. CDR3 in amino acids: CASSSSRRTGLSEQYF. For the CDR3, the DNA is TGTGCCAGCAGTAGCTCCCGGAGGACAGGGCTAAGCGAGCAGTACTTC.

The CDR3 loop is CAWSVLGREREAFF. The DNA for the CDR3 is TGTGCCTGGAGTGTATTAGGCAGGGAAAGGGAAGCTTTCTTT. The rearrangement links TRBV30 to TRBJ1-1, with D maybe TRBD1 (5 bases). CDR3 size: 14 residues. Trimming pared 0 bases from V and 8 bases from J, leaving 16 bases between. CDR1 and CDR2 (germline): GTSNPN, SVGIG (reference sequence).

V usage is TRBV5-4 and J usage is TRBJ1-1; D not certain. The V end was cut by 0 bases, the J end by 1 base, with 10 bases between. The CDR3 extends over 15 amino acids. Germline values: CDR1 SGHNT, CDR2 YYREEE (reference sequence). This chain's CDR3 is CASSLGAVPNTEAFF. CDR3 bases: TGTGCCAGCAGCTTGGGTGCGGTCCCGAACACTGAAGCTTTCTTT.

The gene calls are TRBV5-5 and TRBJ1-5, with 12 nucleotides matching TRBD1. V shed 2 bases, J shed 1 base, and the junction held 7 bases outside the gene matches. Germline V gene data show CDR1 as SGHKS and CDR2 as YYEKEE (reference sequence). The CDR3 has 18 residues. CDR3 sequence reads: CASSFGTGGRGSNQPQHF. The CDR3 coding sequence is TGTGCCAGCAGCTTTGGGACAGGGGGCCGTGGCAGCAATCAGCCCCAGCATTTT.

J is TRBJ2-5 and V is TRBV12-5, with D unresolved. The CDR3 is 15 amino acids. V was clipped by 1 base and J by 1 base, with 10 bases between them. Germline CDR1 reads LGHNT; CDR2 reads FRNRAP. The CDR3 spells CASGLGRPGQETQYF. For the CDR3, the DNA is TGTGCTAGTGGTTTGGGCAGACCGGGCCAAGAGACCCAGTACTTC.

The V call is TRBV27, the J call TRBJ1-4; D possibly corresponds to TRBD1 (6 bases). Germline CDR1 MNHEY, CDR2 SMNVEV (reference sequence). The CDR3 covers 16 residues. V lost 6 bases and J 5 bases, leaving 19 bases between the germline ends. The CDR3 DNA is TGTGCCAGCAGCTTCACCCCACAGGGAATGAATGAAAAACTGTTTTTT. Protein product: CASSFTPQGMNEKLFF.

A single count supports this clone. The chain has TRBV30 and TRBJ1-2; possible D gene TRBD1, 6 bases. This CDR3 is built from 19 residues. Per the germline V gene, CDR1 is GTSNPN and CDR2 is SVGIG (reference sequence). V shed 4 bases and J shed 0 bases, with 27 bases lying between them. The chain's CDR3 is CAWTKARQGFVSANYGYTF. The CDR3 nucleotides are TGTGCCTGGACCAAGGCCCGGCAGGGGTTCGTATCGGCTAACTATGGCTACACCTTC.

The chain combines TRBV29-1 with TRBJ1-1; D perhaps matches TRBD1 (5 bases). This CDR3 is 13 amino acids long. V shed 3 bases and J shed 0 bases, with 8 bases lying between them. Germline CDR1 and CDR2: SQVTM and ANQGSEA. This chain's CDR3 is CSVEGGMNTEAFF. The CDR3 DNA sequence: TGCAGCGTTGAGGGGGGAATGAACACTGAAGCTTTCTTT.

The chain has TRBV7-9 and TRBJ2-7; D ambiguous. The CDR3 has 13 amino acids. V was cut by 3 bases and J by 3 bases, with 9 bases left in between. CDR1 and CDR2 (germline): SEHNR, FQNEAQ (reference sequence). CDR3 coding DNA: TGTGCCAGCAGCTTTCGAACAAACTACGAGCAGTACTTC. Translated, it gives CASSFRTNYEQYF.

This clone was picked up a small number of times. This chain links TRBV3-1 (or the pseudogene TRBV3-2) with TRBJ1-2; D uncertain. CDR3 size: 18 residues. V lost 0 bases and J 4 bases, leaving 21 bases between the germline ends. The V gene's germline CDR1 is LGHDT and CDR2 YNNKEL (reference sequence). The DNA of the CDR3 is TGTGCCAGCAGCCAAGAGATCTATCAGACCCCAATAGGCTATGGCTACACCTTC. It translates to CASSQEIYQTPIGYGYTF.

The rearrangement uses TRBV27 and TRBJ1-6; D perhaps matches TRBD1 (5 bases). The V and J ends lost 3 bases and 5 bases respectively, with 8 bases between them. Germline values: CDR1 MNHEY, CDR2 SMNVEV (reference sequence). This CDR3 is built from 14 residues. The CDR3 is CASSFTGHNSPLHF. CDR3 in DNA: TGTGCCAGCAGTTTCACGGGGCATAATTCACCCCTCCACTTT.

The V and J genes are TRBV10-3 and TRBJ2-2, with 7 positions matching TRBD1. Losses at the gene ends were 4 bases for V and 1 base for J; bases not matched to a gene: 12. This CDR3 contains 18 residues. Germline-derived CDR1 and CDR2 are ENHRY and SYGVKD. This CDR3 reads CAISGGRGAGGNTGELFF. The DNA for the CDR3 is TGTGCCATCAGTGGAGGCCGGGGAGCAGGGGGGAACACCGGGGAGCTGTTTTTT.

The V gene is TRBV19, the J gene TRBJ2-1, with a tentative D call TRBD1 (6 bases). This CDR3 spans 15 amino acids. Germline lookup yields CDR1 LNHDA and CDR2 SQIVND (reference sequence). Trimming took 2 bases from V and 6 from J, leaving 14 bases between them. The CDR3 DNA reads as TGTGCCAGTAGTATACAGGGGACCCGGGGCAATGAGCAGTTCTTC. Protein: CASSIQGTRGNEQFF.

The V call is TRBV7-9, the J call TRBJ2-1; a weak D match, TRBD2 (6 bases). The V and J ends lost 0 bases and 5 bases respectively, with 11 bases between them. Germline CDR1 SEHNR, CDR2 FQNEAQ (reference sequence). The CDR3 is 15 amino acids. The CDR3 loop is CASSLALGGHNEQFF. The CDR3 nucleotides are TGTGCCAGCAGCTTAGCACTCGGGGGTCACAATGAGCAGTTCTTC.

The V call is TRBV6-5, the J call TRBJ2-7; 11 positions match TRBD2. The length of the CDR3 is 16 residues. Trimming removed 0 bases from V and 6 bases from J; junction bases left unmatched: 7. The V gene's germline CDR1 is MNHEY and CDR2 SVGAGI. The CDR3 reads CASSYSFTSGRVEQYF. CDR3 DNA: TGTGCCAGCAGTTACTCCTTTACTAGCGGGAGAGTCGAGCAGTACTTC.

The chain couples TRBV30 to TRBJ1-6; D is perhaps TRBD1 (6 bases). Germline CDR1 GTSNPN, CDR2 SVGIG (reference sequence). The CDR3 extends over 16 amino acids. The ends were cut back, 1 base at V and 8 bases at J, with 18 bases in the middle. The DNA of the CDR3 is TGTGCCTGGAGTGCCGAGTTTGGGGGGCGGGATTCACCCCTCCACTTT. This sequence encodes CAWSAEFGGRDSPLHF.

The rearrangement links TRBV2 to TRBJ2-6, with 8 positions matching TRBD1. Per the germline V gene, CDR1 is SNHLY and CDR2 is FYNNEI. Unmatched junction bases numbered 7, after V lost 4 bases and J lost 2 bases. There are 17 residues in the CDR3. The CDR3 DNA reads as TGTGCCAGCAGTGTCATCCAGGGGGCGGCTGGGGCCAACGTCCTGACTTTC. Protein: CASSVIQGAAGANVLTF.

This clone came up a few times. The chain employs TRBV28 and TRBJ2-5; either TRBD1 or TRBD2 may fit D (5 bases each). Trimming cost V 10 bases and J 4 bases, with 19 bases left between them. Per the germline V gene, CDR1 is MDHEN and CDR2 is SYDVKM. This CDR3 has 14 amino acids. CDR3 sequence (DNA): TGTGCCACCGCATCTAATGGGGGTGGAGAGACCCAGTACTTC. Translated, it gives CATASNGGGETQYF.

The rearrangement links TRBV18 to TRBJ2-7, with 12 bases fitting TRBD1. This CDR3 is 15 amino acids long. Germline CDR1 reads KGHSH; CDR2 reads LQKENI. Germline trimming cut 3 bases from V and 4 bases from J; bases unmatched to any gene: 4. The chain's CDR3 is CASSPGTGGGYEQYF. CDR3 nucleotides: TGTGCCAGCTCACCCGGGACAGGGGGCGGGTACGAGCAGTACTTC. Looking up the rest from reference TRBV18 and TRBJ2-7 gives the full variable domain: NAGVMQNPRHLVRRRGQEARLRCSPMKGHSHVYWYRQLPEEGLKFMVYLQKENIIDESGMPKERFSAEFPKEGPSILRIQQVVRGDSAAYFCASSPGTGGGYEQYFGPGTRLTVT.